The 30 T cell receptor beta chains reported below all come from one sample, sequenced in a study of T cell responses to AZD1222 COVID-19 vaccine. The data were produced by immunoSEQ multiplex PCR, yet TCRdb's version contains in-frame clones alone and is incomplete. The profile shows some 90,000 clones, about nine tenths of them singletons. Source: peripheral blood, taken on day 0 of AZD1222 vaccination. The receptors come from an adult in good health.

The chain links TRBV20-1 to TRBJ2-3; D possibly matches TRBD1 or TRBD2 (5 bases each). This CDR3 has 10 amino acids. In germline, CDR1 is DFQATT, CDR2 SNEGSKA (reference sequence). Between the trimmed V and J ends, which lost 7 bases and 4 bases, there was a span of 6 bases. CDR3 in amino acids: CSGGADTQYF. CDR3 DNA sequence: TGCAGTGGAGGGGCAGATACGCAGTATTTT.

The rearrangement uses TRBV3-1 (or the pseudogene TRBV3-2) and TRBJ2-2; D is ambiguous. This CDR3 has 15 residues. In germline, CDR1 is LGHDT, CDR2 YNNKEL (reference sequence). V lost 5 bases to trimming and J lost 0 bases, with 10 bases between them. CDR3 DNA: TGTGCCAGCAGCGTGCATGGGGCGAACACCGGGGAGCTGTTTTTT. Translation: CASSVHGANTGELFF.

The rearrangement uses TRBV5-1 and TRBJ1-1; a weak D match, TRBD1 (5 bases). The CDR3 has 13 residues. CDR1 is SGHRS and CDR2 is YFSETQ in the germline V gene. V was clipped by 0 bases and J by 9 bases, with 12 bases between them. CDR3 residues: CASSLALGTQAFF. DNA of the CDR3: TGCGCCAGCAGCTTGGCGTTAGGGACTCAAGCTTTCTTT. Looking up the rest from reference TRBV5-1 and TRBJ1-1 gives the full variable domain: KAGVTQTPRYLIKTRGQQVTLSCSPISGHRSVSWYQQTPGQGLQFLFEYFSETQRNKGNFPGRFSGRQFSNSRSEMNVSTLELGDSALYLCASSLALGTQAFFGQGTRLTVV.

This clone appeared a few times. V is TRBV4-2 and J is TRBJ2-3, with 12 bases that match TRBD1. Germline V gives CDR1 LGHNA, CDR2 YNFKEQ. CDR3 size: 17 residues. V lost 1 base and J lost 6; bases outside the gene matches: 8. CDR3 sequence: CASSQALWDRGPDTQYF. The CDR3 nucleotides read TGTGCCAGCAGCCAAGCCCTATGGGACAGGGGGCCTGATACGCAGTATTTT.

The V and J genes are TRBV15 and TRBJ2-1; 9 nucleotides match TRBD2. The CDR3 covers 17 residues. Germline V CDR1 and CDR2: LNHNV, YYDKDF (reference sequence). V trimming: 5 bases; J trimming: 3 bases; junction bases outside the gene matches: 11. The CDR3 coding sequence is TGTGCCACCAGCGACAGCGGGGGGCTCGTCGTCTACAATGAGCAGTTCTTC. It translates to CATSDSGGLVVYNEQFF. The full variable domain, completed using reference TRBV15 and TRBJ2-1, is DAMVIQNPRYQVTQFGKPVTLSCSQTLNHNVMYWYQQKSSQAPKLLFHYYDKDFNNEADTPDNFQSRRPNTSFCFLDIRSPGLGDTAMYLCATSDSGGLVVYNEQFFGPGTRLTVL.

V gene TRBV7-3 combines with J gene TRBJ2-3, with 14 positions matching TRBD2. Trimming at V came to 5 bases and at J to 6 bases, leaving 7 bases not matched to a gene. The CDR3 extends over 16 amino acids. Germline V gene data show CDR1 as SGHTA and CDR2 as FQGTGA. The DNA for the CDR3 is TGTGCCAGCAGCCCAGGGACTAGCGGGAGTGCGGATACGCAGTATTTT. Translated: CASSPGTSGSADTQYF. Combining the CDR3 with reference TRBV7-3 and TRBJ2-3 gives the whole variable domain GAGVSQTPSNKVTEKGKYVELRCDPISGHTALYWYRQSLGQGPEFLIYFQGTGAADDSGLPNDRFFAVRPEGSVSTLKIQRTERGDSAVYLCASSPGTSGSADTQYFGPGTRLTVL.

V and J are TRBV18 and TRBJ2-1, with TRBD2 matching 9 bases. From germline, CDR1 is KGHSH and CDR2 LQKENI. This CDR3 contains 15 residues. The V segment lost 4 bases and the J segment 8 bases; nucleotides outside the gene matches: 9. The DNA of the CDR3 is TGTGCCAGCTCACTCTTCGCGGGGGGGTATGATGAGCAGTTCTTC. This translates into CASSLFAGGYDEQFF.

The rearrangement joins TRBV6-5 to TRBJ1-2; 7 bases are shared with TRBD1. Germline-derived CDR1 and CDR2 are MNHEY and SVGAGI. There are 15 residues in the CDR3. V shed 4 bases and J 3 bases; nucleotides not matched to a gene: 8. CDR3 DNA sequence: TGTGCCAGCAGTTCCAGAAATGGACAGGACTATGGCTACACCTTC. This codes for CASSSRNGQDYGYTF.

This clone was picked up a small number of times. The J gene is TRBJ2-3, the V gene TRBV12-3 or TRBV12-4, with no clear D. The germline V and J ends were trimmed by 5 bases and 4 bases, with 7 bases remaining between them. The CDR3 contains 12 residues. The CDR3: CASSDYPDTQYF. CDR3 coding DNA: TGTGCCAGCAGTGATTACCCAGATACGCAGTATTTT.

The V and J genes are TRBV12-5 and TRBJ1-5; D is uncertain. This CDR3 comprises 11 residues. Per the germline V gene, CDR1 is LGHNT and CDR2 is FRNRAP. Deletions cut 1 base from V and 6 bases from J, with 1 base between. This CDR3 is CASGLGQPQHF. DNA of the CDR3: TGTGCTAGTGGTTTGGGTCAGCCCCAGCATTTT.

As regards this clone: The sample contains more than one DNA sequence encoding this CDR3. The rearrangement uses TRBV18 and TRBJ2-3; D is uncertain. This CDR3 comprises 12 residues. The germline V gene has CDR1 KGHSH and CDR2 LQKENI. V lost 2 bases and J lost 2, with 2 bases in between. The CDR3 DNA reads TGTGCCAGCTCACCAGACACAGATACGCAGTATTTT. Encoded protein: CASSPDTDTQYF.

V and J are TRBV19 and TRBJ2-2, with 7 nucleotides matching TRBD2. The CDR3 is 16 amino acids. The V gene end was trimmed by 3 bases and the J gene end by 6 bases; junction bases not matched to a gene: 10. Looked up from germline, CDR1 is LNHDA and CDR2 is SQIVND (reference sequence). The CDR3 spells CASSIAGGRLAGELFF. The CDR3 coding sequence is TGTGCCAGTAGTATCGCGGGCGGGAGATTAGCCGGGGAGCTGTTTTTT.

This chain links TRBV6-5 with TRBJ2-7; D unclear. The germline gives CDR1 MNHEY, CDR2 SVGAGI. The CDR3 spans 12 residues. V was clipped by 8 bases and J by 6 bases, with 14 bases between them. This chain's CDR3 is CASSPGPLEQYF. The CDR3 nucleotides are TGTGCCAGCTCCCCGGGCCCGCTCGAGCAGTACTTC.

The V and J genes are TRBV18 and TRBJ2-7; tentatively, D is TRBD2 (6 bases). CDR1 and CDR2 from the germline V gene are KGHSH and LQKENI. The CDR3 loop spans 12 amino acids. The V gene lost 6 bases and the J gene lost 4 bases, with 10 bases spanning the gap. The CDR3 DNA reads TGTGCCAGCTCGGAGGGAGAGTACGAGCAGTACTTC. As protein: CASSEGEYEQYF.

CDR3 nucleotide sequence: TGCAGTGCTAATGATAACTATGGCTACACCTTC. Translated: CSANDNYGYTF. The rearrangement uses TRBV20-1 and TRBJ1-2; unclear D gene. The CDR3 extends over 11 amino acids. CDR1 and CDR2 from the germline V gene are DFQATT and SNEGSKA (reference sequence). The ends were cut back, 4 bases at V and 1 base at J, with 4 bases in the middle.

The gene calls are TRBV6-1 and TRBJ1-1; D might be TRBD1 (6 bases). CDR3 size: 15 residues. The V gene's germline CDR1 is MNHNS and CDR2 SASEGT. The V end lost 1 base, the J end lost 6 bases, and 15 bases lay between the germline ends. The CDR3 reads CASSEDYRVSPEAFF. CDR3 DNA sequence: TGTGCCAGCAGTGAAGATTACAGGGTATCACCTGAAGCTTTCTTT.

The chain links TRBV6-5 to TRBJ2-7; D is undetermined. CDR3 length: 13 residues. Trimming shortened V by 3 bases and J by 7 bases, and 13 bases separated the two germline ends. Germline CDR1 and CDR2: MNHEY and SVGAGI. In nucleotides, the CDR3 is TGTGCCAGCAGTTATGGGGTTAACATGGAGCAGTACTTC. Its protein is CASSYGVNMEQYF.

The rearrangement joins TRBV7-4 to TRBJ2-5, with D perhaps being TRBD1 or TRBD2 (5 bases each). This CDR3 has 21 residues. Germline CDR1 reads SGHVT; CDR2 reads SQSDAQ. V dropped 5 bases and J dropped 0 bases, with 31 bases sitting between them. Here the CDR3 DNA reads TGTGCCAGCAGCCCCTCGCTTCCTTGGCAGGGACCTAACCAGTACCAAGAGACCCAGTACTTC. Amino acid sequence: CASSPSLPWQGPNQYQETQYF.

V and J are TRBV6-6 and TRBJ2-7; tentatively, D is TRBD1 (6 bases). The CDR3 sequence is 13 residues long. Germline V gene sequence: CDR1 MNHNY, CDR2 SVGAGI (reference sequence). V dropped 4 bases and J dropped 4 bases, with 11 bases sitting between them. CDR3 sequence (DNA): TGTGCCAGCAGTTTGGACAGAAAATACGAGCAGTACTTC. Translating gives CASSLDRKYEQYF.

This clone was found a few times. The chain links TRBV5-1 to TRBJ1-2; D is unclear. Trimming removed 0 bases at V and 7 bases at J, with 4 bases between. Germline V gives CDR1 SGHRS, CDR2 YFSETQ. This CDR3 region has 11 residues. DNA of the CDR3: TGCGCCAGCAGCTTGGGACTTGGCTACACCTTC. Encoded protein: CASSLGLGYTF.

This clone was seen more than once but under ten times. The rearrangement joins TRBV9 to TRBJ1-6; a possible D gene is TRBD1 (5 bases). CDR3 length: 16 residues. V lost 0 bases, J lost 7 bases, and 14 bases lay in between. Germline V CDR1 and CDR2: SGDLS, YYNGEE. The CDR3 protein is CASSVGGRAGNSPLHF. Here the CDR3 DNA reads TGTGCCAGCAGCGTAGGGGGGAGGGCAGGGAATTCACCCCTCCACTTT.

V and J are TRBV4-2 and TRBJ2-2; TRBD1 matches 8 bases. CDR1 and CDR2 from the germline V gene are LGHNA and YNFKEQ. CDR3 size: 16 residues. Trimming removed 1 base from V and 5 bases from J; junction bases left unmatched: 6. The CDR3 protein is CASSQVGQGRTGELFF. For the CDR3, the DNA is TGTGCCAGCAGCCAAGTCGGACAGGGACGGACCGGGGAGCTGTTTTTT.

This clone appeared a single time. This sequence joins TRBV10-1 and TRBJ2-1; TRBD1 matches at 7 bases. Germline V gene lookup returns CDR1 WNHNN and CDR2 SYGVQD (reference sequence). The CDR3 totals 13 residues. The trim removed 8 bases at V and 7 bases at J, leaving 8 bases unmatched. CDR3 coding DNA: TGCGCCAGCTCCCGCAGGGGGATTAATGAGCAGTTCTTC. Its translation: CASSRRGINEQFF.

The chain couples TRBV30 to TRBJ1-3; no reliable D call. From germline, CDR1 is GTSNPN and CDR2 SVGIG (reference sequence). Trimming stripped 3 bases from V and 0 bases from J, with 9 bases between. The CDR3 spans 14 residues. The CDR3 here is CAWRPALSGNTIYF. The CDR3 DNA reads as TGTGCCTGGAGGCCGGCTCTCTCTGGAAACACCATATATTTT.

The chain joins TRBV27 to TRBJ2-7; 8 bases are a match to TRBD2. The CDR3 contains 14 residues. Germline V gene sequence: CDR1 MNHEY, CDR2 SMNVEV (reference sequence). Trimming at V came to 6 bases and at J to 0 bases, leaving 4 bases not matched to a gene. Here the CDR3 DNA reads TGTGCCAGCAGCGCTAGCGGGCCCTCCTACGAGCAGTACTTC. Translation: CASSASGPSYEQYF.

This chain links TRBV7-3 with TRBJ2-2; D gene unclear. The CDR3 is 14 residues long. Trimming removed 4 bases from V and 5 bases from J, with 11 bases in between. Germline V lookup: CDR1 SGHTA, CDR2 FQGTGA. CDR3 sequence reads: CASSSQLGTGELFF. CDR3 nucleotide sequence: TGTGCCAGCAGCTCGCAACTTGGGACCGGGGAGCTGTTTTTT.

The genes are TRBV3-1 (or the pseudogene TRBV3-2) and TRBJ1-2; 8 bases agree with TRBD1. The germline V gene encodes CDR1 LGHDT and CDR2 YNNKEL (reference sequence). V dropped 0 bases and J dropped 7; count of bases not matched to a gene: 7. CDR3 length: 15 amino acids. The CDR3, as DNA: TGTGCCAGCAGCCAAGATTCGCAGGGGGCTGGTGGCTACACCTTC. The encoded protein is CASSQDSQGAGGYTF.

This chain uses TRBV12-5 with TRBJ1-3; weak D call: TRBD1 (5 bases). Trimming pared 5 bases from V and 2 bases from J, leaving 10 bases between. CDR1 and CDR2 (germline): LGHNT, FRNRAP. This CDR3 is built from 14 residues. The CDR3 DNA sequence: TGTGCTAGTGGTATAGCAGGGACTGGAAACACCATATATTTT. Amino acid sequence: CASGIAGTGNTIYF.

The count of this clone is one. The rearrangement links TRBV27 to TRBJ1-1, with a possible D match to TRBD1 (6 bases). This CDR3 spans 14 amino acids. V gave up 4 bases and J gave up 2 bases, with 11 bases separating them. Germline assignment: CDR1 MNHEY and CDR2 SMNVEV (reference sequence). This CDR3 is CASSYYRVNTEAFF. CDR3 sequence (DNA): TGTGCCAGCAGTTACTACAGGGTAAACACTGAAGCTTTCTTT.

The rearrangement links TRBV4-3 to TRBJ1-1; the D gene is possibly TRBD1 (5 bases). Per germline, CDR1 LGHNA and CDR2 YSLEER. The CDR3 extends over 15 amino acids. V was pared by 0 bases and J by 4 bases, with 12 bases between. CDR3 nucleotide sequence: TGCGCCAGCAGCCAAGACCAGGGCCGAGGCACTGAAGCTTTCTTT. Its translation: CASSQDQGRGTEAFF.